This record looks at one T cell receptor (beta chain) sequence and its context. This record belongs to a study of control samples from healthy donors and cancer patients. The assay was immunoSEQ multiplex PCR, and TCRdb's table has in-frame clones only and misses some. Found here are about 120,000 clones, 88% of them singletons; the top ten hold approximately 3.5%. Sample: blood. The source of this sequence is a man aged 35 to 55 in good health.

The CDR3 protein is CATSRETLGLGGDIQYF. In DNA form, the CDR3 reads TGTGCCACCAGCAGAGAGACCTTGGGTTTGGGAGGGGACATTCAGTACTTC. This chain uses TRBV15 with TRBJ2-4, with 7 bases identical to TRBD2. The CDR3 sequence is 17 residues long. Trimming removed 0 bases from V and 8 bases from J; junction bases left unmatched: 13. Germline CDR1 LNHNV, CDR2 YYDKDF (reference sequence).